A single sample is the source of the 22 T cell receptor beta chains below, sequenced in a study. TCRdb re-analysed the 5' RACE reads in MiXCR, keeping a single row per CDR3 protein. The data show tens of thousands of distinct CDR3 sequences, about 22% seen once. Source material: memory CD4+ T cells sorted from a lymph node. Subset specified: memory CD4+ T cells, CD4+CD45RO+CD25-. These receptors all come from a female donor with breast cancer.

This clonotype was observed a few times. This may stem from a read error, because a much larger clone lies one nucleotide away. This chain links TRBV12-3 or TRBV12-4 with TRBJ2-3, with D unclear. The V end was cut by 6 bases, the J end by 9 bases, with 16 bases between. This CDR3 is built from 13 residues. CDR3 region: CASSSGPRTTQYF. In DNA form, the CDR3 reads TGTGCCAGCAGCTCGGGCCCCCGGACCACGCAGTATTTT.

This clonotype was detected ten times or more. This chain uses TRBV5-1 with TRBJ1-6; D is undetermined. The V gene's germline CDR1 is SGHRS and CDR2 YFSETQ. This CDR3 is built from 12 residues. V was shortened by 7 bases and J by 7 bases, with 9 bases between the two germline ends. The CDR3 DNA reads as TGCGCCAGCTTTACGCAGAATTCACCCCTCCACTTT. It specifies CASFTQNSPLHF.

About this clonotype itself: One junction end does not reproduce the germline sequence, and a read error may be involved. The rearrangement uses TRBV3-1 and TRBJ2-7; D possibly matches TRBD1 or TRBD2 (5 bases each). The CDR3 loop spans 14 amino acids. Per the germline V gene, CDR1 is LGHDT and CDR2 is YNNKEL (reference sequence). The CDR3 region is CTSSQDPGSYEQYF. Written as DNA, the CDR3 is TGTACCAGCAGCCAAGATCCAGGGAGCTACGAGCAGTACTTC.

This clonotype was counted a few times. CDR3 sequence: CASSLVGSMPYNEQFF. The CDR3 DNA sequence: TGTGCCAGCAGCTTAGTCGGGAGTATGCCCTACAATGAGCAGTTCTTC. This chain uses TRBV11-3 with TRBJ2-1; maybe TRBD2 (6 bases). Trimming took 1 base from V and 2 from J, leaving 12 bases between them. The germline V gene has CDR1 SGHNT and CDR2 YENEEA. The CDR3 is 16 amino acids.

This clonotype was seen a few times. V usage is TRBV27 and J usage is TRBJ2-7; 11 bases fit TRBD2. The CDR3 runs to 17 residues. With V trimmed by 6 bases and J by 2 bases, 12 bases remained unmatched. Germline CDR1 is MNHEY and CDR2 is SMNVEV (reference sequence). The CDR3 coding sequence is TGTGCCAGCAGGGTTCGTACTAGCGGGAGTCCTGCCTACGAGCAGTACTTC. This encodes CASRVRTSGSPAYEQYF.

This clonotype showed up just a few times. The CDR3 DNA reads as TGTGCCAGCAGTGGCCTCGTGGGCAGTCAGCCCCAGCATTTT. It encodes CASSGLVGSQPQHF. The V call is TRBV6-2 or TRBV6-3, the J call TRBJ1-5, with unresolved D. V was clipped by 5 bases and J by 6 bases, with 14 bases between them. The CDR3 has 14 amino acids. Germline V CDR1 and CDR2: MNHEY, SVGEGT.

The chain combines TRBV10-1 with TRBJ2-4, with a possible D match to TRBD1 (6 bases). This CDR3 comprises 15 residues. V dropped 11 bases and J dropped 2 bases, with 19 bases sitting between them. The germline V gene has CDR1 WNHNN and CDR2 SYGVQD (reference sequence). CDR3 sequence reads: CAPRGQRISKNIQYF. The DNA of the CDR3 is TGCGCCCCCAGAGGACAGAGAATATCCAAAAACATTCAGTACTTC.

In its sample, this clonotype was seen a few times. V usage is TRBV6-1 and J usage is TRBJ1-1; D gene unclear. The length of the CDR3 is 15 residues. Between the trimmed V and J ends, which lost 2 bases and 3 bases, there was a span of 13 bases. CDR1 is MNHNS, CDR2 SASEGT, per germline. The CDR3 reads CASSESWTWDTEAFF. The CDR3 region has the DNA TGTGCCAGCAGTGAATCATGGACTTGGGACACTGAAGCTTTCTTT.

The J gene is TRBJ1-4, the V gene TRBV5-6; 9 bases map to TRBD1. The CDR3 is 14 residues long. From germline, CDR1 is SGHDT and CDR2 YYEEEE. The V segment lost 3 bases and the J segment 7 bases; nucleotides outside the gene matches: 4. CDR3 nucleotides: TGTGCCAGCAGCTACGGGGACAGGGTTGAAAAACTGTTTTTT. Protein: CASSYGDRVEKLFF.

The rearrangement links TRBV5-1 to TRBJ2-7; weak D call: TRBD2 (6 bases). CDR1 and CDR2 (germline): SGHRS, YFSETQ. There are 15 residues in the CDR3. The V end lost 2 bases, the J end lost 1 base, and 13 bases lay between the germline ends. The CDR3 DNA reads as TGCGCCAGCAGCTTAACCGGGACTCGGTCCTACGAGCAGTACTTC. It is translated as CASSLTGTRSYEQYF.

Ten or more counts support this clonotype. V is TRBV29-1 and J is TRBJ2-1; 8 bases are shared with TRBD2. This CDR3 is 15 amino acids long. Per germline, CDR1 SQVTM and CDR2 ANQGSEA. J gave up 3 bases and V 3 bases, and 7 bases lay outside the gene matches. CDR3 coding DNA: TGCAGCGTTGATCGAACTAGCGGAAACTACAATGAGCAGTTCTTC. Translation: CSVDRTSGNYNEQFF.

The chain employs TRBV6-5 and TRBJ2-3; tentative D call: TRBD2 (6 bases). The ends were cut back, 4 bases at V and 0 bases at J, with 14 bases in the middle. The CDR3 has 16 amino acids. Germline lookup yields CDR1 MNHEY and CDR2 SVGAGI. The CDR3 reads CASSSPGLHSTDTQYF. CDR3 nucleotides: TGTGCCAGCAGTTCGCCGGGACTGCATAGCACAGATACGCAGTATTTT.

CDR3 in DNA: TGTGCCAGCAGCTTGAGGACAGTTAATGAAAAACTGTTTTTT. Amino acids: CASSLRTVNEKLFF. This sequence joins TRBV7-6 and TRBJ1-4; D may be TRBD1 (6 bases). Trimming took off 3 bases at V and 4 bases at J, with 9 bases between the two ends. The CDR3 runs 14 residues. Germline lookup yields CDR1 SGHVS and CDR2 FNYEAQ.

The CDR3 reads CAIRGSTRSNEQFF. In DNA, the CDR3 is TGTGCCATCAGGGGGTCCACTCGTTCCAATGAGCAGTTCTTC. The V and J genes are TRBV10-3 and TRBJ2-1; D is ambiguous. The V and J ends lost 6 bases and 6 bases respectively, with 15 bases between them. The germline CDR1 and CDR2 sequences are ENHRY and SYGVKD. The CDR3 loop spans 14 amino acids.

In this sample, this clonotype turned up many times. V and J are TRBV4-3 and TRBJ1-5; TRBD1 might be the D (5 bases). This CDR3 comprises 15 residues. Between the trimmed V and J ends, which lost 0 bases and 11 bases, there was a span of 17 bases. The germline V gene has CDR1 LGHNA and CDR2 YSLEER. CDR3 loop: CASSQDPTGDAAQHF. DNA for the CDR3: TGCGCCAGCAGCCAAGATCCGACGGGGGACGCGGCCCAGCATTTT.

This clonotype occurred a few times. The chain is built from TRBV29-1 and TRBJ2-3, with TRBD2 matching 9 bases. CDR1 is SQVTM and CDR2 is ANQGSEA in the germline V gene. The CDR3 is made up of 15 amino acids. Trimming removed 4 bases from V and 5 bases from J; junction bases left unmatched: 10. The CDR3 DNA is TGCAGCGTTGGGAGCGGGAGGATGACTAGAGATACGCAGTATTTT. Translating gives CSVGSGRMTRDTQYF.

As to this clonotype: A much larger clone lies one base from this, so it may be a read error. The chain uses TRBV5-1 and TRBJ1-1; D unresolved. The CDR3 spans 14 residues. The germline V and J ends were trimmed by 4 bases and 1 base, with 11 bases remaining between them. Germline-derived CDR1 and CDR2 are SGHRS and YFSETQ. CDR3 protein: CASSVTPANTEAFF. The CDR3 region has the DNA TGCGCCAGCAGCGTAACCCCCGCGAACACTGAAGCTTTCTTT.

This clonotype was picked up a small number of times. The rearrangement joins TRBV5-1 to TRBJ1-2; D not certain. From germline, CDR1 is SGHRS and CDR2 YFSETQ. With 4 bases removed from V and 3 bases from J, the gap between germline ends came to 13 bases. The CDR3 length is 14 residues. The CDR3 DNA follows: TGCGCCAGCAGCCCCACGCTGGCGGACTATGGCTACACCTTC. It is translated as CASSPTLADYGYTF.

A word on this clonotype: A much more abundant neighbour one base away suggests this may be a read error. The final CDR3 position lacks the conserved phenylalanine or tryptophan, pointing to a likely read error. The chain has TRBV12-3 or TRBV12-4 and TRBJ1-1, with a weak D call TRBD1 (5 bases). This CDR3 region has 15 residues. Deletions cut 0 bases from V and 2 bases from J, with 10 bases between. CDR3 residues: CASSLAGRLNTEAFS. CDR3 coding DNA: TGTGCCAGCAGTTTAGCGGGACGGTTAAACACTGAAGCTTTCTCT.

The rearrangement uses TRBV29-1 and TRBJ2-7; D ambiguous. CDR1 is SQVTM, CDR2 ANQGSEA, per germline. V was trimmed by 4 bases and J by 2 bases, leaving 15 bases between them. This CDR3 comprises 14 residues. The CDR3 region is CSVVIPGQTYEQYF. The CDR3 bases are TGCAGCGTTGTCATTCCGGGCCAGACCTACGAGCAGTACTTC.

The chain employs TRBV7-3 and TRBJ1-1; 7 positions agree with TRBD1. After removal of 6 bases from V and 8 bases from J, the junction contained 9 bases not matched to a gene. CDR1 is SGHTA, CDR2 FQGTGA, per germline. The CDR3 covers 13 residues. The CDR3 nucleotides read TGTGCCAGCAGGTTTACCGGGACAGTGGAAGCTTTCTTT. Translation gives CASRFTGTVEAFF. Complete variable domain (other parts from reference TRBV7-3 and TRBJ1-1): GAGVSQTPSNKVTEKGKYVELRCDPISGHTALYWYRQSLGQGPEFLIYFQGTGAADDSGLPNDRFFAVRPEGSVSTLKIQRTERGDSAVYLCASRFTGTVEAFFGQGTRLTVV.

The rearrangement uses TRBV7-9 and TRBJ2-5; D remains ambiguous. Germline V gene lookup returns CDR1 SEHNR and CDR2 FQNEAQ (reference sequence). The CDR3 has 14 amino acids. V was cut by 3 bases and J by 1 base, with 9 bases left in between. The CDR3 DNA follows: TGTGCCAGCAGCTTGAGTCCCATCCAAGAGACCCAGTACTTC. Protein product: CASSLSPIQETQYF.